This TCR beta chain was observed in a study of T cell repertoires in cytomegalovirus infection (dated by TCRdb to between 2018 and 2020). Notes on the research overall: The peptide stimulations were aimed at well-studied HLA-B-restricted epitopes as well as recently identified HLA-C-restricted CMV epitopes, whose presentation resists viral immunomodulation. Donor HLA type was relevant to the analysis, because carriage of CMV infection together with the matching HLA type was indicated by public TCR beta signatures.

On this clonotype itself: Its antigen is not yet known. Base qualities are not recorded, but no much larger clone differs from it by a single base.

Reading the label with the study, this specimen's treatment or condition is: in vitro stimulation with specific CMV peptide epitopes to enrich CMV-specific T cells. Reads for this sample came from an Illumina HiSeq 1500. TCRdb itself trimmed the public reads at Q25 with fastp, ran MiXCR and retained productive beta chains. Every entry covers one CDR3 protein and lists the most common genes and DNA from its rows. In this sample the table shows around 430,000 distinct CDR3 sequences, about two fifths of which occur a single time. Clones ranked in the top ten supply around two fifths of the sample. General findings and caveats noted by the study authors: In both this cohort and an independent roughly 400-donor cohort, the cumulative frequency of public TCR beta family members distinguished carriers of CMV infection plus the relevant HLA type. The ex vivo response was dominated by HLA-C-restricted CMV-specific TCR beta clonotypes, and the single most frequent clonotype in two of eight donors was supplied by these HLA-C-restricted clonotypes.

Material: cultured PBMCs, obtained from culture after CMV antigen stimulation. The TCR comes from a human donor in good health (CMV status not recorded). Some clones in this sample may be carry-over from other donors' samples.

The CDR3 is CASSLWQGASGSPLHF. The DNA sequence follows: TGTGCCAGCAGTTTATGGCAGGGGGCGTCGGGATCACCCCTCCACTTT. The sequence is built from TRBV27 and TRBJ1-6; 8 junctional bases match TRBD1. From its cysteine to its phenylalanine, the CDR3 spans 16 amino acids. Solely the CDR3 DNA is kept, with 48 bases framed from the first base. Based on the germline V gene (reference sequence), the CDR1 and CDR2 sequences are MNHEY and SMNVEV. Trimming leaves V shorter by 1 base and J shorter by 10 bases, with the junction holding 9 bases beyond the gene matches.